This T cell receptor (beta chain) was sequenced during a study of blood T cell repertoires in COVID-19. Study-wide background: The United States, Italy and Spain supplied acute and convalescent COVID-19 samples.

V was shortened by 3 bases and J by 7 bases, with 10 bases between the two germline ends. Germline V gives CDR1 LGHDT, CDR2 YNNKEL (reference sequence). The CDR3 length is 13 residues. In the original workflow: Estimation of nucleated cell counts was performed using reference gene primer amplification. Only in-frame clones appear in the TCRdb table, and some are missing; sequencing was by immunoSEQ multiplex PCR. The V and J calls and the clone size are those of that table, but D and trimming were determined from the DNA. The sample lists 150,000 or so clones, about four fifths occurring once. The sample comprised peripheral blood. The gene calls are TRBV3-1 (or the pseudogene TRBV3-2) and TRBJ1-5; tentative D call: TRBD1 (5 bases). The clonotype comes from a human donor in a cohort sampled during active COVID-19. CDR3 DNA: TGTGCCAGCAGCCACGGGGGGGGGCAGCCCCAGCATTTT. It is translated as CASSHGGGQPQHF.